The T cell receptor (beta chain) described here comes from a study of blood T cell repertoires in COVID-19. At the level of the study: In each case, the material was cDNA or gDNA derived from T cells, B-cell-depleted T cells, or PBMCs.

Assay used: immunoSEQ multiplex PCR; TCRdb lists only in-frame clones, some missing. The sample contains roughly 70,000 clones, about 91% of which appear only once. V lost 0 bases to trimming and J lost 0 bases, with 10 bases between them. Germline-derived CDR1 and CDR2 are LNHNV and YYDKDF (reference sequence). There are 16 residues in the CDR3. This sequence was found in a woman aged 55-69 years with active COVID-19. Sequencing was carried out using peripheral blood. This chain connects TRBV15 to TRBJ2-3; tentatively, D is TRBD2 (5 bases). The CDR3 reads CATSREVAFSTDTQYF. DNA of the CDR3: TGTGCCACCAGCAGAGAGGTAGCGTTTAGCACAGATACGCAGTATTTT. Supplemented by reference TRBV15 and TRBJ2-3, the full variable domain reads DAMVIQNPRYQVTQFGKPVTLSCSQTLNHNVMYWYQQKSSQAPKLLFHYYDKDFNNEADTPDNFQSRRPNTSFCFLDIRSPGLGDTAMYLCATSREVAFSTDTQYFGPGTRLTVL.